This T cell receptor beta chain was profiled in a study of OX40 agonist ivuxolimab in advanced cancers. Study-wide context: The costimulatory receptor OX40 (CD134) was targeted by ivuxolimab, a fully human IgG2 agonistic monoclonal antibody. Peripheral TCRbeta sequencing was intended to test whether TCR sequence diversity was altered and clonal T-cell expansion was caused by ivuxolimab. The paper reports the monotherapy dose-escalation portion (N of about 47 patients) of the phase I ivuxolimab trial. Intravenous ivuxolimab was administered to patients every 2 weeks at six dose levels: 0.01, 0.1, 0.3, 1.5, 3 and 10 mg/kg. Patients were allowed to have had prior anti-PD-1, anti-PD-L1 or anti-CTLA-4 therapy, and around 37% of the dose-escalation patients had previously received checkpoint inhibitors. In the dose-escalation cohort, 65% to 90% of patients were male, and the mean age was roughly 60 years, with a range of roughly 20 to 80. Of the approximately 50 dose-escalation patients, hepatocellular carcinoma was present in about 20, melanoma in roughly 15, renal cell carcinoma in 9 and head and neck cancer in 9. Three dose-escalation patients achieved partial responses, one with hepatocellular carcinoma and two with cutaneous melanoma. Study-level results and caveats: Low levels of normalized T-cell clonal expansion were also seen in some patients who did not respond. Partial responders in the 0.1-3.0 mg/kg groups had among the lowest normalized peripheral clonal expansion, especially among CD8+ T cells. Which antigens the clonally expanded peripheral T cells were specific for was not determined. After ivuxolimab, expanded clones were on average more numerous among CD8+ T cells than among CD4+ T cells. Clonal expansion of both CD4+ and CD8+ blood T cells was observed from baseline to week 6 at doses 0.1 to 3.0 mg/kg.

Genomic DNA was isolated from the sorted cells so that the TCRbeta CDR3 region could be sequenced. The immunoSEQ Assay was used for sequencing of TCRbeta CDR3 regions. The source is immuneACCESS, and TCRdb retained only in-frame sequences with V and J called. Part of the clones is not carried over; for the studies checked, unresolved V genes explain less than half of this, and the remainder is unexplained. The sample contains about 100,000 clones, about 90% of them found a single time. The leading ten clones occupy around 1.5% of the sample. Patients with a history of autoimmune disease or receiving systemic immunosuppression were excluded from the trial. Peripheral blood for TCR sequencing was collected from all dose cohorts at baseline, on cycle 4 day 1, and on cycle 7 day 1. Samples came from an open-label, multicenter, first-in-human phase I dose-escalation trial of ivuxolimab. Adults with locally advanced or metastatic head and neck squamous cell, hepatocellular, melanoma or renal cell carcinoma were enrolled in the trial. Before TCR sequencing, CD4+ and CD8+ T cells were separately sorted from peripheral blood.

V loses 0 bases, J loses 2 bases, and the germline ends lie 8 bases apart. Including the terminal cysteine and phenylalanine, the CDR3 comprises 14 residues. The kept DNA is CDR3 alone, 42 bases in frame from the first base. Taken from the germline V gene, the CDR1 and CDR2 loops are KGHSH and LQKENI. As to this clone: Its antigen specificity is not known. Base quality data are lacking; no much larger clone is found one base away.

The rearranged segments are TRBV18 and TRBJ2-7; 6 matching bases give a weak D call of TRBD1. This sequence was found in an adult with an advanced solid tumor such as melanoma, head and neck, liver or kidney cancer. The specimen comprised CD4+ or CD8+ T cells sorted from blood, sampled in a trial of the OX40 agonist ivuxolimab. The CDR3 protein sequence reads: CASSPPRGTYEQYF. The nucleotides read TGTGCCAGCTCACCACCGAGGGGGACCTACGAGCAGTACTTC.